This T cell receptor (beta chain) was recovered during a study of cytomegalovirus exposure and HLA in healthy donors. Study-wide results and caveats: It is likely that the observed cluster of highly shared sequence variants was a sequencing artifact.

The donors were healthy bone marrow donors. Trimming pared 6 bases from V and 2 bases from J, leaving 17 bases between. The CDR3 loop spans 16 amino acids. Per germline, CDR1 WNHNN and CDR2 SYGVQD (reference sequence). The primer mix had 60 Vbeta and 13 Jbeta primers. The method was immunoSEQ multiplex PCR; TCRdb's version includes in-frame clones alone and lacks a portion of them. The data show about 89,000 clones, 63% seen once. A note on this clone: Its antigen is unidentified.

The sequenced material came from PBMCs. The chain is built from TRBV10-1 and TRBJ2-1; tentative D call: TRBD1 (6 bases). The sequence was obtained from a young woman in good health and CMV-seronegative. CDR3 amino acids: CASSDRTGQPYNEQFF. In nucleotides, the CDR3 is TGCGCCAGCAGCGATCGAACCGGACAGCCCTACAATGAGCAGTTCTTC.